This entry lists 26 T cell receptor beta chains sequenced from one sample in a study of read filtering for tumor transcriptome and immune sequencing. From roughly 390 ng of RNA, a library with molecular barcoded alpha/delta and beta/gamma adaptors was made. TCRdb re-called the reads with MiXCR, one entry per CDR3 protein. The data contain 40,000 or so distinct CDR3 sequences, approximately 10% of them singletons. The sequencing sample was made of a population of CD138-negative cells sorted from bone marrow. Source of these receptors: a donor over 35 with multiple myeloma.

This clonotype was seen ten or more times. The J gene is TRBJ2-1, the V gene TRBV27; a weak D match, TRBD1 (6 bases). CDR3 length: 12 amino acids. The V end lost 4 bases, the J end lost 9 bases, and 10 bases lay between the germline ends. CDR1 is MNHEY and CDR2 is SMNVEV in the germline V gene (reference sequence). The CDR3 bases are TGTGCCAGCAGTTCCACAGGGCGTGAGCAGTTCTTC. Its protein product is CASSSTGREQFF.

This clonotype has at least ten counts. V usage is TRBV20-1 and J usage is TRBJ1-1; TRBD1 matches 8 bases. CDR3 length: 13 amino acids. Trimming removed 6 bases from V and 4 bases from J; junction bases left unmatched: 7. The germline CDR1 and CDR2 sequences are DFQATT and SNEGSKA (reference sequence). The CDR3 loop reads CSAPGQVVTEAFF. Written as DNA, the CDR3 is TGCAGTGCCCCGGGACAGGTGGTCACTGAAGCTTTCTTT.

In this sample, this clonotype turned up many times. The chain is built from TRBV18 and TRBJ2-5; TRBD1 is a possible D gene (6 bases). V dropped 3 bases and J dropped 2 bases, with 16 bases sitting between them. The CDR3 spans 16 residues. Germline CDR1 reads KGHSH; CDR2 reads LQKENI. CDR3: CASSPAWAGEQETQYF. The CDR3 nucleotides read TGTGCCAGCTCACCGGCGTGGGCAGGGGAACAAGAGACCCAGTACTTC. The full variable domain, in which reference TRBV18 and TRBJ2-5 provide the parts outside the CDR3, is NAGVMQNPRHLVRRRGQEARLRCSPMKGHSHVYWYRQLPEEGLKFMVYLQKENIIDESGMPKERFSAEFPKEGPSILRIQQVVRGDSAAYFCASSPAWAGEQETQYFGPGTRLLVL.

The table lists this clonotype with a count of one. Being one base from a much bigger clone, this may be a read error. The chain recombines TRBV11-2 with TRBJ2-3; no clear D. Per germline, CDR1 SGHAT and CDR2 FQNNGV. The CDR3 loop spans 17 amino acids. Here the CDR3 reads CASSPLARLRSTDAQYF. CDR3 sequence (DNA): TGTGCCAGCAGCCCCCTCGCCAGGCTCCGAAGCACAGATGCGCAGTATTTT.

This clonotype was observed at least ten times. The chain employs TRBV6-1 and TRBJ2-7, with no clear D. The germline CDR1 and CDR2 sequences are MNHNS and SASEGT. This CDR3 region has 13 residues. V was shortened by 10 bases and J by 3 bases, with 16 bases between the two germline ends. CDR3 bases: TGTGCCATTAAACCGGGCGATCACTACGAGCAGTACTTC. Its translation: CAIKPGDHYEQYF.

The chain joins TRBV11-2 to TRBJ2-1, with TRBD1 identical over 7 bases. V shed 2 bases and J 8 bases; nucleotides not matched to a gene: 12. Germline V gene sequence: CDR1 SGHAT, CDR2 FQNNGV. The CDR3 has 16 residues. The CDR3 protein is CASSLWTVPQGDEQFF. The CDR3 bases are TGTGCCAGCAGCTTATGGACAGTCCCCCAGGGGGATGAGCAGTTCTTC.

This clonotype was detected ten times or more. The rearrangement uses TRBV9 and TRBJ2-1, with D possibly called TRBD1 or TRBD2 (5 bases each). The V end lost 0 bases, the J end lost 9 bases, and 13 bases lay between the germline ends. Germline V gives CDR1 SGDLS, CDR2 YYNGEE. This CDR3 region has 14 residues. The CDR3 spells CASSVGSRGVEQFF. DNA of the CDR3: TGTGCCAGCAGCGTAGGAAGTAGAGGGGTTGAGCAGTTCTTC.

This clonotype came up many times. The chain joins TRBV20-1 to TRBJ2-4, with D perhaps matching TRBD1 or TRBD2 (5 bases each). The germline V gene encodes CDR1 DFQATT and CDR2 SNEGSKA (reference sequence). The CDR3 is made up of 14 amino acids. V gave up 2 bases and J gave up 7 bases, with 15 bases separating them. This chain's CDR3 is CSARFDTGTNIQYF. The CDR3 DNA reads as TGCAGTGCTAGATTTGACACCGGGACGAACATTCAGTACTTC.

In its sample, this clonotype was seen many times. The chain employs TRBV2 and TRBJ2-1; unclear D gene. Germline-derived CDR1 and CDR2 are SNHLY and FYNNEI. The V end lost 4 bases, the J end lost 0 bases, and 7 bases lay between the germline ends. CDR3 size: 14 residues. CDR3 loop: CASSVVVSYNEQFF. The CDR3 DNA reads TGTGCCAGCAGTGTGGTGGTCTCCTACAATGAGCAGTTCTTC.

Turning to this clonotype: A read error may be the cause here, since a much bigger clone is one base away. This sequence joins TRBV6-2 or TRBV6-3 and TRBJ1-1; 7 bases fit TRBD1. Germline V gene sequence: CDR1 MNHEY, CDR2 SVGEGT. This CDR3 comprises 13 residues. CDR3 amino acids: CPSSSGGRAEAFF. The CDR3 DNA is TGTCCCAGCAGTTCAGGGGGAAGGGCTGAAGCTTTCTTT.

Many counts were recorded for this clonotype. The CDR3: CASTADRGRETQYF. The CDR3 DNA follows: TGTGCCAGCACCGCCGACAGGGGGCGGGAGACCCAGTACTTC. J is TRBJ2-5 and V is TRBV7-2; 10 bases are a match to TRBD1. J was trimmed by 5 bases and V by 7 bases; bases with no gene match: 7. The length of the CDR3 is 14 residues. Looked up from germline, CDR1 is SGHTA and CDR2 is FQGNSA.

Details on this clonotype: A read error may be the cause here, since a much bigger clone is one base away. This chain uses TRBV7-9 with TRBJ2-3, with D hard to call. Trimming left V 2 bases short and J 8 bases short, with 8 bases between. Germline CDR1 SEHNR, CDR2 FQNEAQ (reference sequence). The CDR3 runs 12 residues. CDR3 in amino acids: CASSLQWTTQYF. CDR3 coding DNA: TGTGCCAGCAGCTTACAGTGGACTACGCAGTATTTT.

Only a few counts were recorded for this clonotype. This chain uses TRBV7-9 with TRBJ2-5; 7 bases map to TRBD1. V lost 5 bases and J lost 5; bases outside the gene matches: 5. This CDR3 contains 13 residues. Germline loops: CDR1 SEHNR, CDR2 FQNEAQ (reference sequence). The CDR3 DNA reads TGTGCCAGCAGCCGTACAGGGGAGGAGACCCAGTACTTC. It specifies CASSRTGEETQYF.

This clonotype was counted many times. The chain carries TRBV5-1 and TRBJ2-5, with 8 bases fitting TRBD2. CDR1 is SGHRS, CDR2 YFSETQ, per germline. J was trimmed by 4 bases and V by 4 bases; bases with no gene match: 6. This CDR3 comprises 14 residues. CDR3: CASSPGGEPETQYF. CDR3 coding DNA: TGCGCCAGCAGCCCGGGGGGGGAACCAGAGACCCAGTACTTC.

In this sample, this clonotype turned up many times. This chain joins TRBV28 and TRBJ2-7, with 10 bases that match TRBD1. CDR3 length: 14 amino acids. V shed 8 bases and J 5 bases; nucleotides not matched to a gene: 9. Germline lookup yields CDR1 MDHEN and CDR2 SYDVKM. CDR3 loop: CASGATGGNHEQYF. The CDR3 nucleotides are TGTGCCAGCGGCGCGACAGGGGGCAACCACGAGCAGTACTTC.

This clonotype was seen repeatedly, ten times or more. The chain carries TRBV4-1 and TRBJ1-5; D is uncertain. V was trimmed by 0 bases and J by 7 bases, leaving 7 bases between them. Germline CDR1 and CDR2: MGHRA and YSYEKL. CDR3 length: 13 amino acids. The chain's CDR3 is CASSQDGSQPQHF. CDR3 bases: TGCGCCAGCAGCCAAGATGGGTCCCAGCCCCAGCATTTT.

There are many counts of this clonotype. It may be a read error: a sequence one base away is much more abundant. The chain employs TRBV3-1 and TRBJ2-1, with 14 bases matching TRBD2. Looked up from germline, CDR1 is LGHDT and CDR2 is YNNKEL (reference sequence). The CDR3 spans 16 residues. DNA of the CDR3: TGTGCCAGCAGCTGGACTAGCGGGGGGTCTACCAATGGGCAGTTCTTC. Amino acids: CASSWTSGGSTNGQFF.

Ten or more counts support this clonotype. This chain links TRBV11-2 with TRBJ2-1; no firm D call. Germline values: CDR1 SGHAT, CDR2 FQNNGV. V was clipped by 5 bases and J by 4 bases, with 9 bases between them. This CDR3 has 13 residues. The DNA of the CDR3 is TGTGCCAGCAGCCGCTTGGGGTACAATGAGCAGTTCTTC. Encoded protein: CASSRLGYNEQFF.

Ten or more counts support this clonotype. CDR3 loop: CASREAGGARETQYF. The CDR3 coding sequence is TGTGCCAGCAGAGAAGCCGGGGGGGCACGGGAGACCCAGTACTTC. The J gene is TRBJ2-5, the V gene TRBV12-3 or TRBV12-4, with 8 positions matching TRBD2. Trimming took 6 bases from V and 5 from J; bases not matched to a gene: 11. This CDR3 has 15 residues.

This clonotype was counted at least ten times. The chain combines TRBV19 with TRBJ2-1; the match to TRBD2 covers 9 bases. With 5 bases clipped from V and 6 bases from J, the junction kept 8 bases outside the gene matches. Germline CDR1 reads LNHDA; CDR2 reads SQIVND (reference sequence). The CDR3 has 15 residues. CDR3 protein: CASSPTLAGSNEQFF. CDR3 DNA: TGTGCCAGTAGTCCCACCCTAGCGGGGAGCAATGAGCAGTTCTTC.

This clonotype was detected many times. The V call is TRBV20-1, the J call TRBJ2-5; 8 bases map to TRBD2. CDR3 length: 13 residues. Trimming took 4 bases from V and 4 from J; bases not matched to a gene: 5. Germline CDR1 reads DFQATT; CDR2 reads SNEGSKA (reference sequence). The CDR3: CSANRAGGETQYF. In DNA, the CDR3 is TGCAGTGCTAACAGGGCGGGAGGAGAGACCCAGTACTTC.

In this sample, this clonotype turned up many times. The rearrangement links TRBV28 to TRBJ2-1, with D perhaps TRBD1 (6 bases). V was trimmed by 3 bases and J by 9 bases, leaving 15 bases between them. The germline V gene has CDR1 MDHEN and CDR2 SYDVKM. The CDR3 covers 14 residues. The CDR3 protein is CASSFVGHHGEQFF. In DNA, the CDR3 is TGTGCCAGCAGTTTTGTGGGACATCATGGTGAGCAGTTCTTC.

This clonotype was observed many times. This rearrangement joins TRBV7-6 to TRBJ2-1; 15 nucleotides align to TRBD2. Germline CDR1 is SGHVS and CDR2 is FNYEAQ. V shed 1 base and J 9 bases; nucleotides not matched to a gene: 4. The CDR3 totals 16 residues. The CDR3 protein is CASSLGTSGGAFEQFF. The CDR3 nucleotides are TGTGCCAGCAGCTTAGGGACTAGCGGGGGGGCCTTTGAGCAGTTCTTC.

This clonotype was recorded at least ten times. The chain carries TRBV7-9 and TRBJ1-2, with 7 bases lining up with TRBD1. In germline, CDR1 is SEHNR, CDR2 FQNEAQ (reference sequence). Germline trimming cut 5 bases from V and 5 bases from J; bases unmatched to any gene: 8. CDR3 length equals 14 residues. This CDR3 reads CASSPGQPLYGYTF. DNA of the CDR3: TGTGCCAGCAGCCCGGGACAGCCGTTGTATGGCTACACCTTC.

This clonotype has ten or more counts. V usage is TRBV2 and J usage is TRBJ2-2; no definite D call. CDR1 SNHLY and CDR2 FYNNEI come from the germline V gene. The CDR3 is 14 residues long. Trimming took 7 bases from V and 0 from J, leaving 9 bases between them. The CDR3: CASTKVANTGELFF. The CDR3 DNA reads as TGTGCCAGCACAAAGGTTGCGAACACCGGGGAGCTGTTTTTT.

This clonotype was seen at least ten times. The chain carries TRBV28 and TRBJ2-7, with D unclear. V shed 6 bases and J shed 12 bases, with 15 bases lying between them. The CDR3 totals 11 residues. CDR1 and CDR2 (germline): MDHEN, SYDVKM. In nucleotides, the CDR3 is TGTGCCAGCAGGGGCCGAAGGACGCCGTACTTC. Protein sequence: CASRGRRTPYF.